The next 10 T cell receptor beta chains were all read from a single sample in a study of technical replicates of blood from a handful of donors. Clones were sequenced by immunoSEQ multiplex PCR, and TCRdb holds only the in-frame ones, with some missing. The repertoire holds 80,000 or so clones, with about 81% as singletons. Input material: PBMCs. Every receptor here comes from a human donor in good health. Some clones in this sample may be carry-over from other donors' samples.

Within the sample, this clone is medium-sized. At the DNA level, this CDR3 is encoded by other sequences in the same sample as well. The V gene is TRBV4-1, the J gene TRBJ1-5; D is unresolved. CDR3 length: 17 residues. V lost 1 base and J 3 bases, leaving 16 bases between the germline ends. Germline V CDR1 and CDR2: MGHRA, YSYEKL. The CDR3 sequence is CASSQGVRIGDNQPQHF. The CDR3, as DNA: TGCGCCAGCAGCCAAGGGGTTCGGATCGGGGACAATCAGCCCCAGCATTTT.

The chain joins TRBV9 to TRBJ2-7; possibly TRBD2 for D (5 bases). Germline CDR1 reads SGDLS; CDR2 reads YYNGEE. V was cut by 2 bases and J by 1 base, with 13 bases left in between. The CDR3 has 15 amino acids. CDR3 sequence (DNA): TGTGCCAGCAGCGTTTCATTTAGCGCTTCCTACGAGCAGTACTTC. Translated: CASSVSFSASYEQYF. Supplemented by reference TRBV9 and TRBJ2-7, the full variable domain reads DSGVTQTPKHLITATGQRVTLRCSPRSGDLSVYWYQQSLDQGLQFLIQYYNGEERAKGNILERFSAQQFPDLHSELNLSSLELGDSALYFCASSVSFSASYEQYFGPGTRLTVT.

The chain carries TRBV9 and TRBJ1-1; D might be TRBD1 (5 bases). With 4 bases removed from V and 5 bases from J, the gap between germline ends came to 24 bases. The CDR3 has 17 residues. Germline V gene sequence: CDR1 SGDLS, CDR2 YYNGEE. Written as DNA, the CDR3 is TGTGCCAGCAGCACCGGGGACCACGGGGGGGTAGGGACTGAAGCTTTCTTT. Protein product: CASSTGDHGGVGTEAFF.

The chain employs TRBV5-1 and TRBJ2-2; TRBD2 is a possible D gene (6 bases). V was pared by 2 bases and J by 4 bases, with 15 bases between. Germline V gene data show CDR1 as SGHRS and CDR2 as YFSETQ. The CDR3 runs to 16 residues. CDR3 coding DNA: TGCGCCAGCAGCTTTGACGCGGGATTTTCCACCGGGGAGCTGTTTTTT. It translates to CASSFDAGFSTGELFF. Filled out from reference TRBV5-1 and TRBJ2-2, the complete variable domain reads KAGVTQTPRYLIKTRGQQVTLSCSPISGHRSVSWYQQTPGQGLQFLFEYFSETQRNKGNFPGRFSGRQFSNSRSEMNVSTLELGDSALYLCASSFDAGFSTGELFFGEGSRLTVL.

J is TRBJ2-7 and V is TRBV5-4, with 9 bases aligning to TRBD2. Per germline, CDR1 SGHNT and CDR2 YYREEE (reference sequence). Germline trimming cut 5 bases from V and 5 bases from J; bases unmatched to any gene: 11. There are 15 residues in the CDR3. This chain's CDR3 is CASRQIAGAQNEQYF. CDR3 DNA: TGTGCCAGCAGGCAGATAGCGGGAGCTCAGAACGAGCAGTACTTC.

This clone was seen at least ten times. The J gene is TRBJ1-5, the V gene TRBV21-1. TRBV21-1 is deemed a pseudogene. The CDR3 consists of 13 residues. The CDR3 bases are TGTGCCAGCGGCGCAACTCTAGGTCAGCCCCAGCATTTT. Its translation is CASGATLGQPQHF.

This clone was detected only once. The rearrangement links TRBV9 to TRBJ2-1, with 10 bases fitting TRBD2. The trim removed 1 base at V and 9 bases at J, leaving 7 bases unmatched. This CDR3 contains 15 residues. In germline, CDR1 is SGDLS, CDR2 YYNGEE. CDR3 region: CASSVLGLAHGEQFF. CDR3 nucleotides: TGTGCCAGCAGCGTATTGGGACTAGCGCATGGTGAGCAGTTCTTC.

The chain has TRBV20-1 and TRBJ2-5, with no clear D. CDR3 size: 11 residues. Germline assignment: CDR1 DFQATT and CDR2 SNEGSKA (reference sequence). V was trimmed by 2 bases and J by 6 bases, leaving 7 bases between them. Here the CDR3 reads CSARPGQTQYF. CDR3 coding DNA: TGCAGTGCTAGACCCGGTCAGACCCAGTACTTC.

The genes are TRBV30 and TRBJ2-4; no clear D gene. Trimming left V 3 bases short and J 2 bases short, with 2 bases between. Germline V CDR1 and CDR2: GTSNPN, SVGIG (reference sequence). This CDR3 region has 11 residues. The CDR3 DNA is TGTGCCTGGAGCACCAAAAACATTCAGTACTTC. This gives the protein CAWSTKNIQYF.

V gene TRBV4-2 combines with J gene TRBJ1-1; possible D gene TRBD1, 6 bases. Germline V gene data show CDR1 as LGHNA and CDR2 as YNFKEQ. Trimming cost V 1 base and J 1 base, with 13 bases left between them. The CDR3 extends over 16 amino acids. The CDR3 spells CASSQGEQGWNTEAFF. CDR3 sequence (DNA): TGTGCCAGCAGCCAAGGCGAACAGGGTTGGAACACTGAAGCTTTCTTT.